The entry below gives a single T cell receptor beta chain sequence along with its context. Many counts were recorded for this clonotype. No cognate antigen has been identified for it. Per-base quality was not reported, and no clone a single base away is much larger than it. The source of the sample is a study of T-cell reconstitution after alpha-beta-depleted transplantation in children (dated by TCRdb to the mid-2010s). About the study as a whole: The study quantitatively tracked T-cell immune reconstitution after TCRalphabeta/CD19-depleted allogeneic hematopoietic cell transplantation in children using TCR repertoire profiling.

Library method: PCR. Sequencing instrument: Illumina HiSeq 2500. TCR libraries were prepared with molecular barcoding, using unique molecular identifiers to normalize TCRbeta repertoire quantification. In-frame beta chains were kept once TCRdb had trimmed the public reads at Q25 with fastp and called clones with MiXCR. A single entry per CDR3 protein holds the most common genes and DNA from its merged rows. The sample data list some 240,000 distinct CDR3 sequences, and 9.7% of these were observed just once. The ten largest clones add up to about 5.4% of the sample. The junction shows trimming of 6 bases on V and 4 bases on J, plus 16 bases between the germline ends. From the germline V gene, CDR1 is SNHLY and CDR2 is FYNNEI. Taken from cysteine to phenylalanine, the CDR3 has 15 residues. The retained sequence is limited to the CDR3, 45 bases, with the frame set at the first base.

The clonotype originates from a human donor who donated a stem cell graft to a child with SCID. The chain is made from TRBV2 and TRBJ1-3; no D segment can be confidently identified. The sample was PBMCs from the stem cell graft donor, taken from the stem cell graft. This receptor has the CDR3 CASRRPDYGGNTIYF. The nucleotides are TGTGCCAGCAGGCGTCCGGACTACGGAGGAAACACCATATATTTT.